The rows below give T cell receptor beta chains drawn from one sample of a study of siplizumab effects on memory and regulatory T cells. The assay was immunoSEQ multiplex PCR, and TCRdb's table has in-frame clones only and misses some. The sample contains about 110,000 clones, around 92% of which appear only once. The sample comprised Tregs sorted from blood. Receptor source: a human donor in good health. Both conserved end residues are part of each CDR3. The D gene is left open where the match is weak. The size entry is marked missing in some rows and otherwise reads once, few, many or a size class.

TRBV6-4	TRBJ2-1	once	.	TGTGCCAGTGGGGACACACGGTTCGGTGGTGAGCAGTTCTTC	CASGDTRFGGEQFF
TRBV7-2	TRBJ2-3	.	.	TGTGCCAGCAGCACCTACACAGATACGCAGTATTTT	CASSTYTDTQYF
TRBV5-1	TRBJ2-5	.	.	TGCGCCAGCAACGGGGGAGCCCCCGAGACCCAGTACTTC	CASNGGAPETQYF
TRBV2	TRBJ2-3	.	.	TGTGCCAGCAGTGAACTCTACACAGATACGCAGTATTTT	CASSELYTDTQYF
TRBV19	TRBJ1-5	.	TRBD1	TGTGCCAGTACTCCGGGACAGGGGATCAGGCCCCAGCATTTT	CASTPGQGIRPQHF
TRBV5-4	TRBJ2-5	.	.	TGTGCCAGCAGCCGGGCCGGGGGCCAGCAAGAGACCCAGTACTTC	CASSRAGGQQETQYF
TRBV7-6	TRBJ2-1	.	TRBD2	TGTGCCAGCAGCTTAGAAGCGGGGGGTTCCGGATACAATGAGCAGTTCTTC	CASSLEAGGSGYNEQFF
TRBV6-5	TRBJ2-1	.	TRBD2	TGTGCCAGCAGTATACTAGCGGGAGTATATGAGCAGTTCTTC	CASSILAGVYEQFF
TRBV7-8	TRBJ1-5	.	.	TGTGCCAGCAGCTTGGGACAATTCAATCAGCCCCAGCATTTT	CASSLGQFNQPQHF
TRBV4-2	TRBJ2-5	.	TRBD1	TGTGCCAGCAGCCCAATTTTCGGGACAGTTCAAGAGACCCAGTACTTC	CASSPIFGTVQETQYF
TRBV9	TRBJ1-3	.	.	TGTGCCAGCAGCGTAGGGGCAAGCTCTGGAAACACCATATATTTT	CASSVGASSGNTIYF
TRBV19	TRBJ1-1	.	.	TGTGCCAGTAGTAACCAGCCAGGGGTGGGTGAAGCTTTCTTT	CASSNQPGVGEAFF
TRBV5-6	TRBJ1-1	once	.	TGTGCCAGCAGCTCTGCGCCAAACACTGAAGCTTTCTTT	CASSSAPNTEAFF
TRBV5-1	TRBJ2-3	.	TRBD2	TGCGCCAGCAGCTTGAGTCTAGCGGTGGATACGCAGTATTTT	CASSLSLAVDTQYF
TRBV19	TRBJ2-6	.	.	TGTGCCAGTAGTGCAAGACAGGGAGGGTTTGCCGGGGCCAACGTCCTGACTTTC	CASSARQGGFAGANVLTF
TRBV5-1	TRBJ2-7	.	.	TGCGCCAGCAGCTTGGACGGGAGCGGATACGAGCAGTACTTC	CASSLDGSGYEQYF
TRBV5-1	TRBJ2-7	.	.	TGCGCCAGCAGCCCGATTCTGGCGGGGGCGGTGCAGTACTTC	CASSPILAGAVQYF
TRBV4-1	TRBJ2-5	.	.	TGCGCCAGCAGCCAAAGGGGTGGAGAGTTGTACCAAGAGACCCAGTACTTC	CASSQRGGELYQETQYF
TRBV2	TRBJ2-7	.	.	TGTGCCAGCAGTGACCCCCGGGGGTTTTTCGAGCAGTACTTC	CASSDPRGFFEQYF
TRBV6-4	TRBJ2-1	.	.	TGTGCCAGCAGTGAGGGCCAGACCTACAATGAGCAGTTCTTC	CASSEGQTYNEQFF
TRBV18	TRBJ2-5	.	.	TGTGCCAGCTCGCTGACAGGCGGAGAGACCCAGTACTTC	CASSLTGGETQYF
TRBV5-6	TRBJ2-5	once	TRBD1	TGTGCCAGCAGTCCACAGGGGACGGCCCAGTACTTC	CASSPQGTAQYF
TRBV21-1	TRBJ2-2	.	.	TGTGCCAGCAGCAAAAAAAAAGACGAGAACACCGGGGAGCTGTTTTTT	CASSKKKDENTGELFF
TRBV6-5	TRBJ1-2	.	.	TGTGCCAGCAGTTACTCGGCAGGGCTGAGGAATGGCGACACCTTC	CASSYSAGLRNGDTF
TRBV5-1	TRBJ1-1	.	.	TGCGCCAGCAGCTTGGAGGGACTGAACACTGAAGCTTTCTTT	CASSLEGLNTEAFF
TRBV6-5	TRBJ1-1	.	.	TGTGCCAGCAGGGCTCGGGGGGGTTACACTGAAGCTTTCTTT	CASRARGGYTEAFF
TRBV30	TRBJ2-7	.	TRBD1	TGTGCCTGGAGTGTAATTAGGACAGGGCTATACTTC	CAWSVIRTGLYF
TRBV4-2	TRBJ1-3	once	.	TGTGCCAGCAGCCAAGAATTACCCAGGGCCTATGGAAACACCATATATTTT	CASSQELPRAYGNTIYF
TRBV7-9	TRBJ2-2	.	TRBD2	TGTGCCAGCAGCTTTTCCGGACTAGCGGGAGTGAGGGCCGGGGAGCTGTTTTTT	CASSFSGLAGVRAGELFF
TRBV6-5	TRBJ1-3	.	.	TGTGCCAGCAGTTCTCGGCTCGGAAACACCATATATTTT	CASSSRLGNTIYF
TRBV4-1	TRBJ1-5	.	TRBD1	TGCGCCAGCAGCCAAGACAGGGACAGGAGTTACAATCAGCCCCAGCATTTT	CASSQDRDRSYNQPQHF